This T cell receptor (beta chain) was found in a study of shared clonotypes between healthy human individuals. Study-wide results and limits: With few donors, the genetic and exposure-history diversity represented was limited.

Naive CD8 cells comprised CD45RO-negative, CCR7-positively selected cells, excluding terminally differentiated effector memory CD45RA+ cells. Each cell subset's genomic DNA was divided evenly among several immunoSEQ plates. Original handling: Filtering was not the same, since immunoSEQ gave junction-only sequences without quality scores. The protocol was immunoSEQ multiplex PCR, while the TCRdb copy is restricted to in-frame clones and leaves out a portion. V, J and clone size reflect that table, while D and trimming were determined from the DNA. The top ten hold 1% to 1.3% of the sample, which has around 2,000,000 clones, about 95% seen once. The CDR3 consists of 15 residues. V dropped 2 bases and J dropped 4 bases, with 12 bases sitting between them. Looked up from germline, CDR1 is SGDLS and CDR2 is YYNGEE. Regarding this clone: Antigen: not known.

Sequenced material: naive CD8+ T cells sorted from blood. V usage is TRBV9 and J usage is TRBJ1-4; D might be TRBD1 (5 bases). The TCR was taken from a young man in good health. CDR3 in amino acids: CASSVGTQINEKLFF. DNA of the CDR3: TGTGCCAGCAGCGTCGGGACTCAAATTAATGAAAAACTGTTTTTT.